Each of the 18 T cell receptor beta chains below was sequenced from the same sample in a study of blood T cells in healthy people across ages. Together with a sample-barcoded 5' primer, a J-beta primer mix was included in a second PCR lasting roughly 6 to 12 cycles. MiXCR, run by TCRdb on the 5' RACE reads, gives a single entry per CDR3 protein. There are roughly 1,500,000 distinct CDR3 sequences in the sample; roughly 32% occur only once, and roughly 10% lies in the top ten. Material: blood. Source of these receptors: a woman aged 25-40 years in good health.

This clonotype was seen more than once but under ten times. The V call is TRBV12-3 or TRBV12-4, the J call TRBJ1-1, with no clear D. V lost 7 bases and J 1 base, leaving 10 bases between the germline ends. The CDR3 length is 13 residues. Here the CDR3 DNA reads TGTGCCAGCACTCAGAGGGAGAACACTGAAGCTTTCTTT. Amino acid sequence: CASTQRENTEAFF.

There are many counts of this clonotype. The rearrangement joins TRBV7-3 to TRBJ2-5; 9 bases align to TRBD2. The J segment lost 2 bases and the V segment lost 1 base, leaving 5 bases of the junction unmatched. In germline, CDR1 is SGHTA, CDR2 FQGTGA. The CDR3 is made up of 16 amino acids. CDR3 protein: CASSLMSAGGQETQYF. The CDR3 coding sequence is TGTGCCAGCAGCTTAATGTCGGCGGGGGGGCAAGAGACCCAGTACTTC.

This chain links TRBV20-1 with TRBJ2-3; 14 bases match TRBD2. CDR1 is DFQATT and CDR2 is SNEGSKA in the germline V gene (reference sequence). The CDR3 covers 17 residues. Unmatched junction bases numbered 7, after V lost 2 bases and J lost 3 bases. The CDR3 reads CSARSPGTSGRTDTQYF. CDR3 bases: TGCAGTGCTAGATCCCCCGGGACTAGCGGGAGAACAGATACGCAGTATTTT.

This sequence joins TRBV12-3 or TRBV12-4 and TRBJ2-3; perhaps TRBD2 as D (6 bases). The CDR3 is 16 amino acids. Trimming removed 7 bases at V and 2 bases at J, with 19 bases between. Here the CDR3 reads CASTGSVSEDTDTQYF. Written as DNA, the CDR3 is TGTGCCAGCACCGGGAGTGTATCGGAGGACACAGATACGCAGTATTTT.

In this sample, this clonotype turned up many times. The chain has TRBV29-1 and TRBJ2-7; no clear D. The length of the CDR3 is 9 residues. The V end was cut by 3 bases, the J end by 6 bases, with 3 bases between. Germline CDR1 and CDR2: SQVTM and ANQGSEA. The chain's CDR3 is CSVEFEQYF. DNA of the CDR3: TGCAGCGTTGAGTTCGAGCAGTACTTC.

The gene calls are TRBV12-3 or TRBV12-4 and TRBJ2-5, with D possibly being TRBD2 (5 bases). Trimming stripped 10 bases from V and 4 bases from J, with 13 bases between. This CDR3 is 12 amino acids long. CDR3 DNA sequence: TGTGCCACCAGAGGGATATCAGAGACCCAGTACTTC. Residues: CATRGISETQYF.

J is TRBJ2-1 and V is TRBV7-6; 15 bases are shared with TRBD2. Germline V gene sequence: CDR1 SGHVS, CDR2 FNYEAQ. Unmatched junction bases numbered 1, after V lost 1 base and J lost 6 bases. This CDR3 is built from 16 residues. The CDR3 bases are TGTGCCAGCAGCTTAGGGACTAGCGGGAGGGTCAATGAGCAGTTCTTC. It is translated as CASSLGTSGRVNEQFF.

The sample holds a few counts of this clonotype. The chain employs TRBV18 and TRBJ2-7; 11 nucleotides line up with TRBD2. CDR1 and CDR2 (germline): KGHSH, LQKENI. J lost 5 bases, V lost 8 bases, and 8 bases had no gene match. The CDR3 loop spans 14 amino acids. Written as DNA, the CDR3 is TGTGCCAGCCGACCGACTAGCGGGGCCGACGAGCAGTACTTC. It codes for CASRPTSGADEQYF.

This clonotype was seen a few times. The chain employs TRBV20-1 and TRBJ1-5; D gene unclear. The CDR3 is 14 amino acids. The V end lost 5 bases, the J end lost 8 bases, and 19 bases lay between the germline ends. Germline V gene sequence: CDR1 DFQATT, CDR2 SNEGSKA (reference sequence). The CDR3 spells CSAAPPGLKEPQHF. In nucleotides, the CDR3 is TGCAGTGCTGCTCCTCCGGGTCTAAAGGAGCCCCAGCATTTT.

The V and J genes are TRBV7-9 and TRBJ1-1; D ambiguous. V lost 5 bases, J lost 1 base, and 17 bases lay in between. This CDR3 has 16 residues. Germline CDR1 and CDR2: SEHNR and FQNEAQ (reference sequence). This CDR3 reads CASSSFPAARNTEAFF. The CDR3 DNA reads as TGTGCCAGCAGCAGTTTCCCGGCGGCACGGAACACTGAAGCTTTCTTT.

The J gene is TRBJ2-6, the V gene TRBV7-9; 10 bases map to TRBD1. J gave up 2 bases and V 4 bases, and 8 bases lay outside the gene matches. Germline V lookup: CDR1 SEHNR, CDR2 FQNEAQ (reference sequence). The CDR3 spans 18 residues. CDR3 bases: TGTGCCAGCAGCTCTTTGGACAGGGGGTTTGCTGGGGCCAACGTCCTGACTTTC. Amino acid sequence: CASSSLDRGFAGANVLTF.

This clonotype showed up just a few times. The chain couples TRBV20-1 to TRBJ2-2; 7 bases align to TRBD1. CDR1 and CDR2 (germline): DFQATT, SNEGSKA (reference sequence). Trimming cost V 3 bases and J 5 bases; bases outside gene matches: 3. The CDR3 has 13 residues. CDR3 region: CSASPQGTGELFF. The CDR3 DNA reads TGCAGTGCTAGTCCACAGGGGACCGGGGAGCTGTTTTTT.

The chain couples TRBV7-9 to TRBJ2-5; tentatively, D is TRBD2 (5 bases). The J call may be incorrect, as the DNA end agrees better with TRBJ2-7. CDR1 and CDR2 from the germline V gene are SEHNR and FQNEAQ (reference sequence). The CDR3 length is 14 residues. CDR3 nucleotide sequence: TGTGCCAGCAGCTTATTGGGAGCCGGTAACGAGCAGTACTTC. This sequence encodes CASSLLGAGNEQYF.

This clonotype was counted ten times or more. The V and J genes are TRBV12-3 or TRBV12-4 and TRBJ2-5, with D tentatively TRBD1 or TRBD2 (5 bases each). The CDR3 is 13 residues long. The germline V and J ends were trimmed by 1 base and 5 bases, with 8 bases remaining between them. DNA for the CDR3: TGTGCCAGCAGTTTAGGGGGGATGGAGACCCAGTACTTC. Protein: CASSLGGMETQYF.

This clonotype came up once. The chain links TRBV5-1 to TRBJ2-1, with 8 bases fitting TRBD2. Germline loops: CDR1 SGHRS, CDR2 YFSETQ. This CDR3 spans 17 amino acids. J gave up 9 bases and V 3 bases, and 17 bases lay outside the gene matches. The CDR3 spells CASSSLPGTSSDGEQFF. The CDR3 bases are TGCGCCAGCAGCTCCCTCCCCGGGACTAGTTCCGACGGTGAGCAGTTCTTC.

This clonotype showed up just once. J is TRBJ2-5 and V is TRBV20-1; 13 nucleotides line up with TRBD2. CDR1 and CDR2 from the germline V gene are DFQATT and SNEGSKA (reference sequence). V trimming: 5 bases; J trimming: 11 bases; junction bases outside the gene matches: 17. The CDR3 runs 16 residues. The CDR3 nucleotides are TGCAGTGCTGGAGGACTAGCGGGAGTCCCCTACAATGAGCAGTACTTC. It codes for CSAGGLAGVPYNEQYF.

In this sample, this clonotype turned up a few times. The chain is built from TRBV3-1 and TRBJ1-5; 8 bases agree with TRBD1. The CDR3 extends over 14 amino acids. The V gene end was trimmed by 5 bases and the J gene end by 6 bases; junction bases not matched to a gene: 6. CDR1 is LGHDT and CDR2 is YNNKEL in the germline V gene (reference sequence). The CDR3 here is CASSSGGQVQPQHF. For the CDR3, the DNA is TGTGCCAGCAGCTCAGGGGGACAGGTTCAGCCCCAGCATTTT.

This clonotype was counted many times. The chain has TRBV29-1 and TRBJ2-7; D is possibly TRBD2 (7 bases). V lost 7 bases and J 4 bases, leaving 20 bases between the germline ends. This CDR3 contains 14 residues. Germline V CDR1 and CDR2: SQVTM, ANQGSEA. The CDR3 coding sequence is TGCAGCGCATACCTGCGGGGGCAGAAATACGAGCAGTACTTC. This translates into CSAYLRGQKYEQYF.